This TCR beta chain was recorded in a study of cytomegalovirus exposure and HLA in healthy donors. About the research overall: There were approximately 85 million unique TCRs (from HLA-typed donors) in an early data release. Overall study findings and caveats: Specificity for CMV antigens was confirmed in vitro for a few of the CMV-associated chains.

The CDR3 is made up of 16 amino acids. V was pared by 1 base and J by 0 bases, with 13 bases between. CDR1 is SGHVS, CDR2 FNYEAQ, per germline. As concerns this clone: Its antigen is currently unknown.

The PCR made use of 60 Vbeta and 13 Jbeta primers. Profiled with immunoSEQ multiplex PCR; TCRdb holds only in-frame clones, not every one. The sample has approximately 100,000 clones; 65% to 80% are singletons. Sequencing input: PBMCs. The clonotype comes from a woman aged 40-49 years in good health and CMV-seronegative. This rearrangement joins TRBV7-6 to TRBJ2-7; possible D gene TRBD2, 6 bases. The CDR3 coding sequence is TGTGCCAGCAGCTTAGATGGAGGGATTAGCTCCTACGAGCAGTACTTC. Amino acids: CASSLDGGISSYEQYF.